Below are 27 T cell receptor beta chains sequenced from a single sample in a study of blood T cell repertoires in COVID-19. Libraries were prepared by immunoSEQ multiplex PCR; TCRdb keeps only in-frame clonotypes and omits some of them. Altogether tens of thousands of clones are present, over 65% being singletons, with the ten largest covering approximately 10%. The specimen sequenced was peripheral blood. The origin of the receptors is a human donor in a cohort sampled during active COVID-19.

CDR3 coding DNA: TGTGCCACCAGTGAAAGCAGGGGAAACACCGGGGAGCTGTTTTTT. It codes for CATSESRGNTGELFF. The chain carries TRBV24-1 and TRBJ2-2; tentative D call: TRBD1 (6 bases). The CDR3 has 15 amino acids. Trimming pared 4 bases from V and 2 bases from J, leaving 10 bases between. Germline CDR1 is KGHDR and CDR2 is SFDVKD.

This sequence joins TRBV3-1 (or the pseudogene TRBV3-2) and TRBJ1-1, with D perhaps TRBD1 (6 bases). CDR1 LGHDT and CDR2 YNNKEL come from the germline V gene (reference sequence). CDR3 length equals 13 residues. V was clipped by 3 bases and J by 4 bases, with 9 bases between them. In DNA, the CDR3 is TGTGCCAGCAGCCAGGGGGCGCGCACTGAAGCTTTCTTT. Translating gives CASSQGARTEAFF.

This rearrangement joins TRBV27 to TRBJ2-5, with D perhaps matching TRBD2 (7 bases). From germline, CDR1 is MNHEY and CDR2 SMNVEV (reference sequence). Trimming pared 6 bases from V and 0 bases from J, leaving 17 bases between. The CDR3 runs to 16 residues. The CDR3 sequence: CASRRAGASYQETQYF. Here the CDR3 DNA reads TGTGCCAGCAGACGGGCGGGGGCCTCGTACCAAGAGACCCAGTACTTC.

This sequence joins TRBV12-3 or TRBV12-4 and TRBJ2-2, with 7 bases lining up with TRBD2. CDR3 length: 13 residues. J lost 6 bases, V lost 7 bases, and 5 bases had no gene match. DNA of the CDR3: TGTGCCAGCAATCTAGCGGAGCCCGGGGAGCTGTTTTTT. It specifies CASNLAEPGELFF.

The CDR3 spells CASSPGGRADTQYF. The CDR3, as DNA: TGTGCCAGCTCACCAGGTGGGAGGGCAGATACGCAGTATTTT. The rearrangement joins TRBV18 to TRBJ2-3; 7 bases are shared with TRBD2. V was clipped by 2 bases and J by 4 bases; unmatched bases: 3. Germline CDR1 is KGHSH and CDR2 is LQKENI. The CDR3 totals 14 residues.

The rearrangement joins TRBV19 to TRBJ2-2; 8 bases align to TRBD1. With V trimmed by 6 bases and J by 1 base, 4 bases remained unmatched. CDR1 and CDR2 from the germline V gene are LNHDA and SQIVND (reference sequence). The CDR3 runs to 15 residues. As DNA, the CDR3 is TGTGCCAGTAGGGGCGACAGGGGGAACACCGGGGAGCTGTTTTTT. Its translation: CASRGDRGNTGELFF.

This rearrangement joins TRBV2 to TRBJ2-7; TRBD1 is a possible D gene (6 bases). CDR1 SNHLY and CDR2 FYNNEI come from the germline V gene. The CDR3 runs 13 residues. Trimming removed 6 bases from V and 6 bases from J, with 15 bases in between. The DNA for the CDR3 is TGTGCCAGCAGCCAGGGGCAGGGTGGCGAGCAGTACTTC. Translating gives CASSQGQGGEQYF.

The chain carries TRBV5-1 and TRBJ2-3; TRBD2 might be the D (5 bases). The CDR3 spans 14 residues. V was shortened by 4 bases and J by 2 bases, with 11 bases between the two germline ends. Germline CDR1 and CDR2: SGHRS and YFSETQ. CDR3 region: CASSERTNTDTQYF. CDR3 bases: TGCGCCAGCAGCGAGCGGACCAACACAGATACGCAGTATTTT.

This clone came up a few times. This chain connects TRBV6-5 to TRBJ2-1; 7 nucleotides line up with TRBD1. CDR1 and CDR2 from the germline V gene are MNHEY and SVGAGI. The J segment lost 7 bases and the V segment lost 0 bases, leaving 3 bases of the junction unmatched. The CDR3 totals 14 residues. In nucleotides, the CDR3 is TGTGCCAGCAGTTACTCGGACAGGCTAAATGAGCAGTTCTTC. This translates into CASSYSDRLNEQFF.

This sequence joins TRBV6-2 or TRBV6-3 and TRBJ1-3; maybe TRBD1 (5 bases). There are 14 residues in the CDR3. V gave up 4 bases and J gave up 0 bases, with 7 bases separating them. Germline values: CDR1 MNHEY, CDR2 SVGEGT. The CDR3 reads CASSWTLSGNTIYF. As DNA, the CDR3 is TGTGCCAGCAGTTGGACACTCTCTGGAAACACCATATATTTT.

This chain uses TRBV5-1 with TRBJ2-1; 10 positions match TRBD2. The germline gives CDR1 SGHRS, CDR2 YFSETQ. With 0 bases clipped from V and 2 bases from J, the junction kept 5 bases outside the gene matches. This CDR3 comprises 17 residues. As DNA, the CDR3 is TGCGCCAGCAGCTTGGGGCCTAGCGGGGGTACCTACAATGAGCAGTTCTTC. Translation: CASSLGPSGGTYNEQFF. Filled out from reference TRBV5-1 and TRBJ2-1, the complete variable domain reads KAGVTQTPRYLIKTRGQQVTLSCSPISGHRSVSWYQQTPGQGLQFLFEYFSETQRNKGNFPGRFSGRQFSNSRSEMNVSTLELGDSALYLCASSLGPSGGTYNEQFFGPGTRLTVL.

V usage is TRBV14 and J usage is TRBJ2-7, with D possibly being TRBD2 (6 bases). The CDR3 covers 12 residues. The germline V gene encodes CDR1 SGHDN and CDR2 FVKESK. Deletions cut 4 bases from V and 9 bases from J, with 13 bases between. CDR3 amino acids: CASSPGLSRQYF. CDR3 bases: TGTGCCAGCAGCCCGGGACTTTCTCGGCAGTACTTC.

The J gene is TRBJ2-7, the V gene TRBV7-8; 8 bases agree with TRBD2. CDR1 is SGHVS, CDR2 FQNEAQ, per germline. V dropped 1 base and J dropped 6; count of bases not matched to a gene: 20. This CDR3 comprises 19 residues. In nucleotides, the CDR3 is TGTGCCAGCAGCTTAGAGGCCCAGGTAGCCATACGGGAGGGCCGCGAGCAGTACTTC. Translation gives CASSLEAQVAIREGREQYF.

The genes are TRBV19 and TRBJ1-2; 9 bases agree with TRBD1. With V trimmed by 3 bases and J by 6 bases, 17 bases remained unmatched. CDR1 is LNHDA, CDR2 SQIVND, per germline (reference sequence). The CDR3 runs to 18 residues. CDR3 sequence: CASSIPNRLGQGVDGYTF. The CDR3 nucleotides are TGTGCCAGTAGTATTCCCAACAGGTTGGGACAGGGCGTCGATGGCTACACCTTC. Complete variable domain (other parts from reference TRBV19 and TRBJ1-2): DGGITQSPKYLFRKEGQNVTLSCEQNLNHDAMYWYRQDPGQGLRLIYYSQIVNDFQKGDIAEGYSVSREKKESFPLTVTSAQKNPTAFYLCASSIPNRLGQGVDGYTFGSGTRLTVV.

This chain joins TRBV18 and TRBJ2-7, with 7 bases matching TRBD2. Per germline, CDR1 KGHSH and CDR2 LQKENI. The CDR3 is 14 residues long. The V segment lost 0 bases and the J segment 4 bases; nucleotides outside the gene matches: 3. The CDR3 spells CASSPPTGGYEQYF. The CDR3, as DNA: TGTGCCAGCTCACCACCGACGGGGGGATACGAGCAGTACTTC. Full variable domain (missing parts from reference TRBV18 and TRBJ2-7): NAGVMQNPRHLVRRRGQEARLRCSPMKGHSHVYWYRQLPEEGLKFMVYLQKENIIDESGMPKERFSAEFPKEGPSILRIQQVVRGDSAAYFCASSPPTGGYEQYFGPGTRLTVT.

The rearrangement uses TRBV7-9 and TRBJ2-6; no reliable D call. This CDR3 spans 15 amino acids. The germline V gene encodes CDR1 SEHNR and CDR2 FQNEAQ (reference sequence). Trimming removed 5 bases at V and 0 bases at J, with 8 bases between. CDR3 nucleotides: TGTGCCAGCAGCCATTACGGCTCTGGGGCCAACGTCCTGACTTTC. Protein product: CASSHYGSGANVLTF.

The J gene is TRBJ2-1, the V gene TRBV9; no definite D call. The germline gives CDR1 SGDLS, CDR2 YYNGEE. With 1 base removed from V and 7 bases from J, the gap between germline ends came to 6 bases. The CDR3 totals 12 residues. The DNA of the CDR3 is TGTGCCAGCAGCGTAACGAGAAATGAGCAGTTCTTC. Its translation: CASSVTRNEQFF. Together with reference TRBV9 and TRBJ2-1, the CDR3 gives the full variable domain: DSGVTQTPKHLITATGQRVTLRCSPRSGDLSVYWYQQSLDQGLQFLIQYYNGEERAKGNILERFSAQQFPDLHSELNLSSLELGDSALYFCASSVTRNEQFFGPGTRLTVL.

The chain links TRBV18 to TRBJ2-1, with D maybe TRBD2 (6 bases). The CDR3 has 15 residues. V was pared by 4 bases and J by 6 bases, with 16 bases between. Germline V gene sequence: CDR1 KGHSH, CDR2 LQKENI. CDR3 nucleotides: TGTGCCAGCTCACGCCCACTAGCAGTTGGCAATGAGCAGTTCTTC. It yields the protein CASSRPLAVGNEQFF. The variable domain in full, with the rest retrieved from reference TRBV18 and TRBJ2-1, is NAGVMQNPRHLVRRRGQEARLRCSPMKGHSHVYWYRQLPEEGLKFMVYLQKENIIDESGMPKERFSAEFPKEGPSILRIQQVVRGDSAAYFCASSRPLAVGNEQFFGPGTRLTVL.

The chain recombines TRBV5-5 with TRBJ1-5; D might be TRBD1 (6 bases). Trimming removed 4 bases at V and 2 bases at J, with 16 bases between. Germline V gives CDR1 SGHKS, CDR2 YYEKEE (reference sequence). The CDR3 runs 16 residues. This CDR3 is CASSPGGGVGNQPQHF. CDR3 nucleotide sequence: TGTGCCAGCAGCCCGGGGGGCGGGGTAGGCAATCAGCCCCAGCATTTT.

The V call is TRBV6-6, the J call TRBJ2-3; D unclear. Germline CDR1 and CDR2: MNHNY and SVGAGI (reference sequence). The CDR3 length is 12 residues. The V gene lost 8 bases and the J gene lost 4 bases, with 10 bases spanning the gap. The CDR3 sequence is CASSERSDTQYF. The CDR3 bases are TGTGCCAGCTCGGAGCGCTCAGATACGCAGTATTTT.

CDR3 sequence: CASSVVGPADGYTF. In DNA, the CDR3 is TGTGCCAGCAGCGTAGTAGGCCCCGCGGATGGCTACACCTTC. V usage is TRBV9 and J usage is TRBJ1-2, with D hard to call. V lost 0 bases and J lost 6, with 12 bases in between. Germline lookup yields CDR1 SGDLS and CDR2 YYNGEE. The CDR3 runs 14 residues.

This clone was seen just once. The chain is built from TRBV5-5 and TRBJ1-2; 7 nucleotides agree with TRBD1. J was trimmed by 6 bases and V by 4 bases; bases with no gene match: 12. The germline gives CDR1 SGHKS, CDR2 YYEKEE (reference sequence). The CDR3 contains 15 residues. The CDR3 DNA reads TGTGCCAGCAGCGGGTCCCGACAGGGAGGCGATGGCTACACCTTC. Translated: CASSGSRQGGDGYTF.

The chain has TRBV12-5 and TRBJ2-7; 12 nucleotides agree with TRBD2. Unmatched junction bases numbered 10, after V lost 5 bases and J lost 2 bases. CDR1 LGHNT and CDR2 FRNRAP come from the germline V gene. CDR3 length: 17 amino acids. DNA of the CDR3: TGTGCTAGTGGTCCTTCTAGCGGGAGGGGAGGGACCTACGAGCAGTACTTC. Translation gives CASGPSSGRGGTYEQYF.

The sample holds a few counts of this clone. The V and J genes are TRBV20-1 and TRBJ1-5; weak D call: TRBD1 (5 bases). There are 15 residues in the CDR3. Germline CDR1 and CDR2: DFQATT and SNEGSKA (reference sequence). V lost 3 bases and J 0 bases, leaving 12 bases between the germline ends. CDR3 in DNA: TGCAGTGCTAGTAGGACATTCTATAGCAATCAGCCCCAGCATTTT. Translating it yields CSASRTFYSNQPQHF.

The chain joins TRBV6-2 or TRBV6-3 to TRBJ2-5; possible D gene TRBD1, 6 bases. Germline V CDR1 and CDR2: MNHEY, SVGEGT. The V end lost 3 bases, the J end lost 4 bases, and 9 bases lay between the germline ends. This CDR3 comprises 13 residues. CDR3: CASSYQGRETQYF. In DNA, the CDR3 is TGTGCCAGCAGTTATCAGGGGCGAGAGACCCAGTACTTC.

The V gene is TRBV3-1 (or the pseudogene TRBV3-2), the J gene TRBJ1-4; no reliable D call. The V end lost 4 bases, the J end lost 8 bases, and 17 bases lay between the germline ends. The CDR3 contains 15 residues. CDR1 and CDR2 from the germline V gene are LGHDT and YNNKEL (reference sequence). CDR3 loop: CASSRKRTSGEKLFF. The CDR3, as DNA: TGTGCCAGCAGCCGGAAGCGGACTTCTGGAGAAAAACTGTTTTTT.

This rearrangement joins TRBV28 to TRBJ1-2, with unresolved D. This CDR3 region has 12 residues. The V end lost 7 bases, the J end lost 4 bases, and 10 bases lay between the germline ends. The V gene's germline CDR1 is MDHEN and CDR2 SYDVKM. The chain's CDR3 is CASNGVIYGYTF. CDR3 sequence (DNA): TGTGCCAGCAACGGGGTGATCTATGGCTACACCTTC.